Described below is a single TCR beta chain sequence and its context. The sample belongs to a study of patients and donors after allogeneic stem cell transplantation. TCRdb called the RT-PCR reads again in MiXCR, with one record for every CDR3 protein. Of about 960,000 distinct CDR3 sequences listed, approximately 18% are singletons. CDR3 length: 15 residues. CDR1 is SGHRS, CDR2 YFSETQ, per germline. The V end lost 0 bases, the J end lost 5 bases, and 14 bases lay between the germline ends. The V call is TRBV5-1, the J call TRBJ1-2, with D possibly TRBD1 on 6 matching bases. This TCR derives from a human donor who was either an allogeneic HSCT recipient or a stem cell or donor lymphocyte infusion donor (not recorded which). It is not recorded whose cells these are; they may come from a transplant donor. Sequences were obtained from blood, either unsorted or a sorted T cell fraction (not recorded which). The CDR3 reads CASSLVPGVEYGYTF. Written as DNA, the CDR3 is TGCGCCAGCAGCTTGGTTCCAGGGGTTGAATATGGCTACACCTTC.